This T cell receptor beta chain was retrieved from a study of T-cell memory formation after mild COVID-19 (dated by TCRdb to about 2021). Context from the whole study: Most TCR sequence clusters were specific to one of the two donors. The cohort comprised two young, previously healthy adult volunteers, one female and one male. Longitudinal TCRalpha and TCRbeta repertoire sequencing tracked T-cell clones expanding and contracting after mild COVID-19 in two donors. Overall study results and their limits: SARS-CoV-2 specificity was not confirmed for the second-wave clones peaking on day 37. The detection of some responding clones in pre-infection memory suggests that pre-existing cross-reactive memory T cells joined the SARS-CoV-2 response. Clones that contracted from day 15 to 85 showed balanced CD4/CD8 phenotypes, whereas a second wave of clones that expanded from day 15 to 37 leaned towards CD4+. Contracting CD4+ clones were located mainly in the CM and EM memory subsets, whereas CD8+ clones were found to be enriched in EMRA. The study included only a couple of mild cases, and larger cohorts that include severe cases with pre-infection samples were judged to be necessary.

Including cysteine and phenylalanine, the CDR3 has 16 amino acids. CDR3 DNA is the only sequence kept; it has 48 bases, read in frame from the first base. The CDR1 and CDR2 encoded by the germline V gene are SGHTA and FQGTGA. Relative to germline, V is 1 base shorter and J is 6 bases shorter, with 15 bases between their ends. Ficoll-Paque density gradient centrifugation was used to isolate PBMCs. Sequenced on an Illumina NovaSeq 6000. cDNA libraries for TCRalpha and TCRbeta were prepared by 5'RACE using constant-segment primers, with sample barcodes and unique molecular identifiers added. RNA was extracted from every sample with Trizol reagent. The libraries were amplified in two PCR steps, and the second step added a second sample barcode and Illumina TruSeq adapters. Sequencing of libraries was performed on an Illumina NovaSeq with 2 x 150 bp paired-end reads. The study's processing was this. With migec v1.2.7, reads were demultiplexed and then collapsed into UMI-guided consensus sequences. With mixcr v2.1.11, UMI consensuses were aligned to TRA and TRB V and J templates and assembled into clonotypes. Expanded or contracted clonotypes were those called significant by both edgeR and NoisET, with noise models trained on biological replicates. For edgeR calls, the thresholds were a false discovery rate-adjusted p below 0.01 and a log2 fold-change of 1. As an exploratory analysis of dynamics, max-normalized trajectories of the 1000 most abundant clonotypes were examined by PCA with hierarchical clustering. Separately sequenced CD4+ and CD8+ repertoires were used to assign a CD4 or CD8 phenotype to each responding clone. TCRdb handled the public reads itself, with Q25 trimming in fastp and clone calling in MiXCR, and kept productive beta chains. Each entry is one CDR3 protein sequence, shown with its most common DNA and genes. The V and J calls reflect TCRdb's pipeline rather than the authors' work. This sample gives 300,000 to 400,000 distinct CDR3 sequences in total; around 15% of them show up just once. The top ten clones comprise about a fifth of the sample.

This clonotype showed up many times. The antigen this receptor binds is unknown. Base quality data are lacking; no much larger clone is found one base away. This clonotype was sampled from a man between 18 and 29 years old who had mild COVID-19 (a few samples of this study predate the infection). The sample titles of this study are shuffled in the database, so cell type and time point are left out; the donor was told from shared clones. The V gene is TRBV7-3 and the J gene is TRBJ1-4, and the D gene may be TRBD1, 5 bases matching. The material sequenced was PBMCs or a T cell subset sorted from them (not recorded which). In nucleotide form, the sequence is TGTGCCAGCAGCTTAAGGGGGGATCTCGCTCATGAAAAACTGTTTTTT. Its protein is CASSLRGDLAHEKLFF.